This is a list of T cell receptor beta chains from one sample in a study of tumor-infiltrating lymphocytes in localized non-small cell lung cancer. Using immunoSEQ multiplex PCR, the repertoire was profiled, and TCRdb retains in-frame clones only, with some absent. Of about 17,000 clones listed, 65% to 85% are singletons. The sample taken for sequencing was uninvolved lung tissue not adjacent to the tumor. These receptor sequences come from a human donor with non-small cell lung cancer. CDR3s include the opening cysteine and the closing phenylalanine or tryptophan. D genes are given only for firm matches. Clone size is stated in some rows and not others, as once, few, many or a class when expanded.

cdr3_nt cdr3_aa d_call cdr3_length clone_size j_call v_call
TGTGCCAGCAGTATAAGCGGAAAAGAGACCCAGTACTTC CASSISGKETQYF - 13 - TRBJ2-5 TRBV6-5
TGCGCCAGCAGCTTAGGGGGGGAAGAGGTCCCGTACTTC CASSLGGEEVPYF - 13 - TRBJ2-5 TRBV5-1
TGTGCCAGCTCACCACGGGGCGGGAGAGAGACCCAGTACTTC CASSPRGGRETQYF TRBD2 14 once TRBJ2-5 TRBV18
TGTGCCAGCAGCCCACGGACTAGCGGGAGTAGAGACGGTGAGCAGTTCTTC CASSPRTSGSRDGEQFF TRBD2 17 - TRBJ2-1 TRBV7-9
TGTGCCAGCAGTTTAGGAGATACGCAGTATTTT CASSLGDTQYF - 11 - TRBJ2-3 TRBV27
TGTGCCAGCAGAACCGGGACAGGAGATACTAGCACAGATACGCAGTATTTT CASRTGTGDTSTDTQYF TRBD1 17 - TRBJ2-3 TRBV2
TGTGCCATCAGTGAGTCGGGGGGGGATACGCAGTATTTT CAISESGGDTQYF TRBD2 13 - TRBJ2-3 TRBV10-3
TGTGCCTGGAGTAACCAAATTAGCGGGAGCGGTGAGACCCAGTACTTC CAWSNQISGSGETQYF TRBD2 16 - TRBJ2-5 TRBV30
TGTGCCAGCAGTGATCAACCGGGGAATAACTATGGCTACACCTTC CASSDQPGNNYGYTF - 15 - TRBJ1-2 TRBV6-4
TGTGCCAGCAGCTCCGGGACTAGCGGGAGCGAGCAGTACTTC CASSSGTSGSEQYF TRBD2 14 - TRBJ2-7 TRBV7-6
TGTGCTAGTGGTTTGGAAAGGAACACTGAAGCTTTCTTT CASGLERNTEAFF - 13 medium-sized TRBJ1-1 TRBV12-5
TGTGCCACCAGCGTTGGACAGGGGAGGGAAGCTTTCTTT CATSVGQGREAFF TRBD1 13 - TRBJ1-1 TRBV15
TGTGCCAGCACCCCGCGGCGGGTTACTAACTATGGCTACACCTTC CASTPRRVTNYGYTF - 15 few TRBJ1-2 TRBV7-2
TGTGCCAGCAGTCCCACACTAGCGGGGTTAAAAGAGACCCAGTACTTC CASSPTLAGLKETQYF TRBD2 16 - TRBJ2-5 TRBV27
TGTGCCAGCCCTGGGGACAGTCCTAACTATGGCTACACCTTC CASPGDSPNYGYTF TRBD1 14 - TRBJ1-2 TRBV6-1
TGTGCCAGCAGCGACCGGGACAGGGCTGATACCGGGGAGCTGTTTTTT CASSDRDRADTGELFF TRBD1 16 - TRBJ2-2 TRBV2
TGTGCCAGCATCGCTAGCGGGAGCCCCTACGAGCAGTACTTC CASIASGSPYEQYF TRBD2 14 once TRBJ2-7 TRBV2
TGCGCCAGCAGCTTGGAGCACCAAGAGACCCAGTACTTC CASSLEHQETQYF - 13 - TRBJ2-5 TRBV5-1
TGTGCCAGCAGCCCAGGACTAGATGTTAGCACAGATACGCAGTATTTT CASSPGLDVSTDTQYF TRBD2 16 - TRBJ2-3 TRBV6-6
TGTGCCAGCAGTGCGACAGGGGACGAGCAGTACTTC CASSATGDEQYF TRBD1 12 once TRBJ2-7 TRBV6-1
TGTGCCAGCAGAGATACCGGGACAGGGCCCGATGAAAAACTGTTTTTT CASRDTGTGPDEKLFF TRBD1 16 medium-sized TRBJ1-4 TRBV27
TGCGCCAGCAGCCTACCTCCGACTAGTACCGAGCAGTTCTTC CASSLPPTSTEQFF - 14 - TRBJ2-1 TRBV4-1
TGTGCCAGTAGTATTACCGCGGGGGAGGACGAGCAGTACTTC CASSITAGEDEQYF TRBD2 14 - TRBJ2-7 TRBV19
TGTGCCACCAGCAGAGGCGACGGAGGGGACAATGAGCAGTTCTTC CATSRGDGGDNEQFF - 15 - TRBJ2-1 TRBV15
TGCGCCAGCAGCCTCCCGACCACAGATACGCAGTATTTT CASSLPTTDTQYF - 13 - TRBJ2-3 TRBV5-1
TGTGCCAGCAGCCCGACGAATGGAAACACCATATATTTT CASSPTNGNTIYF - 13 medium-sized TRBJ1-3 TRBV7-3
TGTGCCAGCAGCTTAAGACTAGCGGGACGCACAGATACGCAGTATTTT CASSLRLAGRTDTQYF TRBD2 16 few TRBJ2-3 TRBV7-2
TGCAGTGCCGCGACTACCAATGAGCAGTTCTTC CSAATTNEQFF - 11 - TRBJ2-1 TRBV20-1
TGCGCCAGCAGCTTGGGAGGATCTAGCACAGATACGCAGTATTTT CASSLGGSSTDTQYF - 15 - TRBJ2-3 TRBV5-1
TGCGCCAGCAGCTTGGGATCGGATTACAATGAGCAGTTCTTC CASSLGSDYNEQFF - 14 - TRBJ2-1 TRBV5-1
TGCAGCGTTGGGGAGTCAGAGGAAGCTTTCTTT CSVGESEEAFF - 11 few TRBJ1-1 TRBV29-1
TGTGCCAGCAGCTTGAGCGGGAGAGAGGGCGGGGAGCTGTTTTTT CASSLSGREGGELFF TRBD2 15 once TRBJ2-2 TRBV9
TGTGCCAGCACCACACTTTGGGGCAAGGGCTACAATGAGCAGTTCTTC CASTTLWGKGYNEQFF - 16 - TRBJ2-1 TRBV11-2
TGTGCCAGCAGTTTGGTTAGCGGCTACGAGCAGTACTTC CASSLVSGYEQYF - 13 - TRBJ2-7 TRBV28
TGTGCCAGCAGTGTACTAGCGGGAGGGCCGAGAGAGCAGTACTTC CASSVLAGGPREQYF TRBD2 15 - TRBJ2-7 TRBV2
TGTGCCAGCAGCTTGACAGCGGGGGAAGGACAGACCCAGTACTTC CASSLTAGEGQTQYF TRBD2 15 - TRBJ2-5 TRBV5-4
TGTGCCAGCAGTGAAGTCGGGACAGCCCGCGGCTACACCTTC CASSEVGTARGYTF TRBD1 14 - TRBJ1-2 TRBV25-1